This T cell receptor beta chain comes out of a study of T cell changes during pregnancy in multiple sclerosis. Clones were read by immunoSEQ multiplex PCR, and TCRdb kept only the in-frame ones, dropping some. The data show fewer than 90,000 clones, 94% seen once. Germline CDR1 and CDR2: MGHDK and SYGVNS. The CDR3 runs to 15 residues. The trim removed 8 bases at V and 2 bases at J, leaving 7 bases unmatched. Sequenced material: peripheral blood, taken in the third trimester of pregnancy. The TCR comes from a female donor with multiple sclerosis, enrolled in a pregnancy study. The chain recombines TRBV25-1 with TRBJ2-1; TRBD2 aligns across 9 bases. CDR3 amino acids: CASGLAGGAYNEQFF. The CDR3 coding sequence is TGTGCCAGCGGCCTTGCGGGGGGGGCCTACAATGAGCAGTTCTTC.